The 4 T cell receptor beta chains below were found in one sample sequenced in a study of cytomegalovirus exposure and HLA in healthy donors. This PCR relied on a set of 60 Vbeta primers and 13 Jbeta primers. Only in-frame clones appear in the TCRdb table, and some are missing; sequencing was by immunoSEQ multiplex PCR. The profile covers 150,000 to 200,000 clones, with approximately 72% appearing a single time and around 2.1% taken by the ten largest. Sequenced: PBMCs. The origin of the receptors is a female donor in good health and CMV-seronegative.

The rearrangement links TRBV2 to TRBJ2-1; no firm D call. Germline V gene data show CDR1 as SNHLY and CDR2 as FYNNEI. V shed 3 bases and J shed 0 bases, with 6 bases lying between them. CDR3 length equals 14 residues. The CDR3 nucleotides are TGTGCCAGCAGTGATTTGAGCTCCTACAATGAGCAGTTCTTC. Protein product: CASSDLSSYNEQFF.

The CDR3 here is CASSEMGPYEQYF. CDR3 nucleotide sequence: TGTGCCAGCAGCGAAATGGGGCCCTACGAGCAGTACTTC. The chain has TRBV6-1 and TRBJ2-7; possibly TRBD1 for D (5 bases). The V end was cut by 6 bases, the J end by 2 bases, with 11 bases between. CDR3 length equals 13 residues. Germline CDR1 MNHNS, CDR2 SASEGT.

The chain uses TRBV5-1 and TRBJ1-3, with 11 bases aligning to TRBD1. The CDR3 extends over 17 amino acids. The V and J ends lost 0 bases and 1 base, in that order; junction bases with no gene match: 3. Germline V gene sequence: CDR1 SGHRS, CDR2 YFSETQ. The CDR3: CASSLAGTGGSGNTIYF. CDR3 in DNA: TGCGCCAGCAGCTTGGCGGGGACAGGGGGTTCTGGAAACACCATATATTTT.

The CDR3 loop is CASSMRFQGQETQYF. CDR3 DNA: TGTGCCAGTAGTATGAGATTTCAGGGTCAAGAGACCCAGTACTTC. This chain links TRBV19 with TRBJ2-5; a possible D gene is TRBD1 (5 bases). Germline V CDR1 and CDR2: LNHDA, SQIVND (reference sequence). The CDR3 is made up of 15 amino acids. V shed 3 bases and J shed 2 bases, with 13 bases lying between them.